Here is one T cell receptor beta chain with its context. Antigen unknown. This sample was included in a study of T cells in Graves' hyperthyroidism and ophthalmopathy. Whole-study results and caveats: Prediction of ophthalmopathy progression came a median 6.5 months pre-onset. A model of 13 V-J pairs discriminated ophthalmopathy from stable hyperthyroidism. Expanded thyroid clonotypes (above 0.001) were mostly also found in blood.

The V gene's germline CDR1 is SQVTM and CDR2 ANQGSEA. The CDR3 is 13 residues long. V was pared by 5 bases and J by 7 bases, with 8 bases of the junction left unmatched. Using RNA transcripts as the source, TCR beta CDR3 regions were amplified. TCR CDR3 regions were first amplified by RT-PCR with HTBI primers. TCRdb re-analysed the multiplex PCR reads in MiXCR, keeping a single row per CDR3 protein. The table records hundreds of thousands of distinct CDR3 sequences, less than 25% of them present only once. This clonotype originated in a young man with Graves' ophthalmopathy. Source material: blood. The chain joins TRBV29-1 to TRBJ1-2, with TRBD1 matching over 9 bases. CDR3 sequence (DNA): TGCAGCGTTAGGGACAGGGACTTAGGTGGCTACACCTTC. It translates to CSVRDRDLGGYTF.